This T cell receptor beta chain originates from a study of T cell responses to AZD1222 COVID-19 vaccine. In germline, CDR1 is MDHEN, CDR2 SYDVKM. The V gene lost 6 bases and the J gene lost 5 bases, with 1 base spanning the gap. The CDR3 has 10 amino acids. Assay used: immunoSEQ multiplex PCR; TCRdb lists only in-frame clones, some missing. Among just over 150,000 clones listed, about nine tenths were seen once. This clonotype was obtained from an adult in good health. V is TRBV28 and J is TRBJ1-4; D call uncertain. The sequenced sample was peripheral blood, obtained on day 0 of AZD1222 vaccination. CDR3: CASRNEKLFF. In DNA, the CDR3 is TGTGCCAGCAGAAATGAAAAACTGTTTTTT. Full variable domain (remainder filled in from reference TRBV28 and TRBJ1-4): DVKVTQSSRYLVKRTGEKVFLECVQDMDHENMFWYRQDPGLGLRLIYFSYDVKMKEKGDIPEGYSVSREKKERFSLILESASTNQTSMYLCASRNEKLFFGSGTQLSVL.